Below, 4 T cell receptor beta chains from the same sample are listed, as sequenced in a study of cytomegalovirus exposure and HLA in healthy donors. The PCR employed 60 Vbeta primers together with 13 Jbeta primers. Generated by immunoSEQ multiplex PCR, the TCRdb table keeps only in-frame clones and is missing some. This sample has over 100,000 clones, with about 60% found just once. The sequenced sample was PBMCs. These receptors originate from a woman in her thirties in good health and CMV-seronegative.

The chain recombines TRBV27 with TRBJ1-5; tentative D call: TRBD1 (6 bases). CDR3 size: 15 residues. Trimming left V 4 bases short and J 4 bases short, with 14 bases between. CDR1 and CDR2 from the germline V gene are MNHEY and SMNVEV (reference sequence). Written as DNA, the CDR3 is TGTGCCAGCAGTTCCGCTACAGGGCTGAATCAGCCCCAGCATTTT. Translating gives CASSSATGLNQPQHF.

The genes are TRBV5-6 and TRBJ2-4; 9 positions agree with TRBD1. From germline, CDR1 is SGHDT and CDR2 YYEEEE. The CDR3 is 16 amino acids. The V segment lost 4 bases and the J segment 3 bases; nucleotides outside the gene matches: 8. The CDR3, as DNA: TGTGCCAGCAGCGACCGGGACAGGGAGGGCAAAAACATTCAGTACTTC. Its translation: CASSDRDREGKNIQYF.

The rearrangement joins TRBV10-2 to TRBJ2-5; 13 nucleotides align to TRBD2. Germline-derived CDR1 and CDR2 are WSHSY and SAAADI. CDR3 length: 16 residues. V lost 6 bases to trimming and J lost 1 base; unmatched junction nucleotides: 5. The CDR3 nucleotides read TGCGCCAGCAGGAGGACTAGCGGGAGCCCCCAAGAGACCCAGTACTTC. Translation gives CASRRTSGSPQETQYF.

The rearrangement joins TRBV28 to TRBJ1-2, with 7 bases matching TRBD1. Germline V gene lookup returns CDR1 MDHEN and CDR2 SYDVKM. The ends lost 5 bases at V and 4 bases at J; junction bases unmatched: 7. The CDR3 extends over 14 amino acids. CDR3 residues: CASSPGQTVYGYTF. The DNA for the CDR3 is TGTGCCAGCAGTCCGGGACAGACCGTCTATGGCTACACCTTC.